The sample holds a few counts of the clone carrying this T cell receptor beta chain. The ends lost 1 base at V and 0 bases at J; junction bases unmatched: 3. Germline V gene lookup returns CDR1 SGHAT and CDR2 FQNNGV. The CDR3 covers 16 residues. Profiled with immunoSEQ multiplex PCR; TCRdb holds only in-frame clones, not every one. The table shows roughly 10,000 clones, with 76% occurring only once. The record originates from a study of PD-1 blockade in classical Hodgkin lymphoma. Relapses following autologous stem cell transplantation were seen in all patients, with brentuximab vedotin exposure varying.

The chain couples TRBV11-2 to TRBJ2-1; 7 positions agree with TRBD2. This material consisted of peripheral blood mononuclear cells (PBMCs), taken at baseline. The clonotype comes from a human donor with classical Hodgkin lymphoma. The CDR3 loop is CASSLVAGDSYNEQFF. As DNA, the CDR3 is TGTGCCAGCAGCTTAGTGGCGGGAGACTCCTACAATGAGCAGTTCTTC.